The 26 T cell receptor beta chains listed next were all sequenced from one sample in a study of T cell responses to AZD1222 COVID-19 vaccine. TCRdb's table, derived via immunoSEQ multiplex PCR, lists solely in-frame clones and lacks some. The listing contains over 120,000 clones. Sequenced sample: peripheral blood. These receptors originate from an adult in good health.

V and J are TRBV18 and TRBJ1-2; D is uncertain. The CDR3 is 12 amino acids. Trimming took off 6 bases at V and 3 bases at J, with 8 bases between the two ends. The germline gives CDR1 KGHSH, CDR2 LQKENI. CDR3 sequence (DNA): TGTGCCAGCTCCCCGGGAGACTATGGCTACACCTTC. Protein sequence: CASSPGDYGYTF.

J is TRBJ2-3 and V is TRBV11-3; a weak D match, TRBD2 (5 bases). Germline CDR1 reads SGHNT; CDR2 reads YENEEA. Trimming removed 2 bases from V and 0 bases from J, with 9 bases in between. The CDR3 has 15 residues. CDR3 bases: TGTGCCAGCAGCTTATTGGCGGGTAGCACAGATACGCAGTATTTT. Encoded protein: CASSLLAGSTDTQYF. The whole variable domain, filled in from reference TRBV11-3 and TRBJ2-3, reads EAGVVQSPRYKIIEKKQPVAFWCNPISGHNTLYWYLQNLGQGPELLIRYENEEAVDDSQLPKDRFSAERLKGVDSTLKIQPAELGDSAVYLCASSLLAGSTDTQYFGPGTRLTVL.

The gene calls are TRBV5-8 and TRBJ1-3; D is uncertain. There are 16 residues in the CDR3. Germline assignment: CDR1 SGHTS and CDR2 YDEGEE. V lost 0 bases and J lost 0, with 10 bases in between. This CDR3 is CASSLGLLLSGNTIYF. The CDR3 nucleotides read TGTGCCAGCAGCTTGGGTTTACTGCTCTCTGGAAACACCATATATTTT.

The chain recombines TRBV7-3 with TRBJ1-1; the D is unclear. There are 14 residues in the CDR3. Germline CDR1 reads SGHTA; CDR2 reads FQGTGA. Trimming removed 2 bases from V and 5 bases from J, with 12 bases in between. This chain's CDR3 is CASSLFGEATEAFF. The CDR3, as DNA: TGTGCCAGCAGCTTATTTGGAGAGGCGACTGAAGCTTTCTTT.

The chain couples TRBV7-9 to TRBJ1-3; D remains ambiguous. V was clipped by 3 bases and J by 0 bases, with 12 bases between them. CDR1 is SEHNR, CDR2 FQNEAQ, per germline (reference sequence). The CDR3 sequence is 16 residues long. The CDR3 reads CASSFRTLGSGNTIYF. CDR3 nucleotide sequence: TGTGCCAGCAGCTTTCGAACCTTGGGCTCTGGAAACACCATATATTTT.

The chain joins TRBV12-3 or TRBV12-4 to TRBJ1-2; D gene uncertain. V lost 3 bases and J 3 bases, leaving 5 bases between the germline ends. This CDR3 comprises 12 residues. For the CDR3, the DNA is TGTGCCAGCAGTTTCCAACACTATGGCTACACCTTC. It specifies CASSFQHYGYTF.

The chain couples TRBV9 to TRBJ1-2; perhaps TRBD1 as D (5 bases). The V end lost 3 bases, the J end lost 3 bases, and 12 bases lay between the germline ends. The germline CDR1 and CDR2 sequences are SGDLS and YYNGEE. The CDR3 totals 14 residues. CDR3 sequence: CASSEVQGDYGYTF. As DNA, the CDR3 is TGTGCCAGCAGCGAGGTCCAGGGTGACTATGGCTACACCTTC.

The CDR3 loop is CASSQDFFGGASNEQYF. The CDR3 region has the DNA TGTGCCAGCAGCCAAGATTTTTTCGGGGGCGCATCTAACGAGCAGTACTTC. The V gene is TRBV4-2, the J gene TRBJ2-7; either TRBD1 or TRBD2 may fit D (6 bases each). There are 17 residues in the CDR3. V lost 0 bases and J lost 5, with 20 bases in between. Germline values: CDR1 LGHNA, CDR2 YNFKEQ.

V and J are TRBV30 and TRBJ1-2; D possibly corresponds to TRBD1 (5 bases). The germline gives CDR1 GTSNPN, CDR2 SVGIG (reference sequence). Trimming took 0 bases from V and 4 from J, leaving 12 bases between them. This CDR3 region has 14 residues. CDR3 protein: CAWSVFGGFYGYTF. CDR3 DNA: TGTGCCTGGAGTGTATTCGGGGGGTTCTATGGCTACACCTTC.

This chain connects TRBV5-1 to TRBJ1-4; 11 positions agree with TRBD1. Trimming took 0 bases from V and 3 from J; bases not matched to a gene: 10. Germline V gene lookup returns CDR1 SGHRS and CDR2 YFSETQ. The CDR3 is made up of 19 amino acids. The CDR3 DNA reads TGCGCCAGCAGCTTGGTTTTCGGGACAGGGGGTTCGGCTAATGAAAAACTGTTTTTT. Protein: CASSLVFGTGGSANEKLFF. The variable domain in full, with the rest retrieved from reference TRBV5-1 and TRBJ1-4, is KAGVTQTPRYLIKTRGQQVTLSCSPISGHRSVSWYQQTPGQGLQFLFEYFSETQRNKGNFPGRFSGRQFSNSRSEMNVSTLELGDSALYLCASSLVFGTGGSANEKLFFGSGTQLSVL.

Notes on this clone: Different DNA sequences within this sample yield the same CDR3. This chain links TRBV7-6 with TRBJ2-3; D not certain. The CDR3 runs to 15 residues. V lost 1 base and J lost 2, with 10 bases in between. Germline V gives CDR1 SGHVS, CDR2 FNYEAQ. CDR3 sequence: CASSLVETSTDTQYF. The CDR3 DNA reads as TGTGCCAGCAGCTTAGTGGAGACCTCCACAGATACGCAGTATTTT.

The chain links TRBV2 to TRBJ1-5; D perhaps matches TRBD1 (5 bases). Per germline, CDR1 SNHLY and CDR2 FYNNEI. The V and J ends lost 4 bases and 3 bases respectively, with 16 bases between them. The CDR3 sequence is 16 residues long. For the CDR3, the DNA is TGTGCCAGCAGTGCCGCCCGGACGGGGCCCAATCAGCCCCAGCATTTT. Translation: CASSAARTGPNQPQHF. Full variable domain (rest looked up from reference TRBV2 and TRBJ1-5): EPEVTQTPSHQVTQMGQEVILRCVPISNHLYFYWYRQILGQKVEFLVSFYNNEISEKSEIFDDQFSVERPDGSNFTLKIRSTKLEDSAMYFCASSAARTGPNQPQHFGDGTRLSIL.

CDR3 sequence reads: CASNSGQGYEQYF. The CDR3, as DNA: TGTGCCAGCAACTCGGGACAGGGCTACGAGCAGTACTTC. This chain connects TRBV7-8 to TRBJ2-7, with 9 bases matching TRBD1. CDR3 length equals 13 residues. V lost 7 bases to trimming and J lost 3 bases; unmatched junction nucleotides: 4. Germline values: CDR1 SGHVS, CDR2 FQNEAQ.

Regarding this clone: The same CDR3 also results from other DNA sequences found in this sample. V usage is TRBV6-5 and J usage is TRBJ1-1; D is undetermined. Looked up from germline, CDR1 is MNHEY and CDR2 is SVGAGI. This CDR3 spans 13 amino acids. V lost 0 bases and J lost 1, with 3 bases in between. The CDR3 DNA reads as TGTGCCAGCAGTTACTCGCAGAACACTGAAGCTTTCTTT. This encodes CASSYSQNTEAFF.

This sequence joins TRBV4-1 and TRBJ2-3; 14 bases agree with TRBD2. The ends lost 2 bases at V and 2 bases at J; junction bases unmatched: 9. Germline V CDR1 and CDR2: MGHRA, YSYEKL. The length of the CDR3 is 19 residues. CDR3 residues: CASSQIRLTSGGDTDTQYF. In DNA form, the CDR3 reads TGCGCCAGCAGCCAAATCCGCCTGACTAGCGGGGGGGACACAGATACGCAGTATTTT.

In nucleotides, the CDR3 is TGTGCCTGGAGTTCGTGGACAGGGGTAGATCAGCCCCAGCATTTT. It translates to CAWSSWTGVDQPQHF. The chain uses TRBV30 and TRBJ1-5; 9 bases line up with TRBD1. In germline, CDR1 is GTSNPN, CDR2 SVGIG (reference sequence). This CDR3 is built from 15 residues. With V trimmed by 2 bases and J by 5 bases, 7 bases remained unmatched.

The V call is TRBV7-6, the J call TRBJ1-1; D is perhaps TRBD1 (5 bases). The V gene's germline CDR1 is SGHVS and CDR2 FNYEAQ. The V end was cut by 1 base, the J end by 5 bases, with 14 bases between. This CDR3 contains 15 residues. CDR3 residues: CASSLEEGRRTEAFF. The CDR3 nucleotides are TGTGCCAGCAGCTTAGAGGAGGGGCGGCGAACTGAAGCTTTCTTT. The variable domain in full, with the rest retrieved from reference TRBV7-6 and TRBJ1-1, is GAGVSQSPRYKVTKRGQDVALRCDPISGHVSLYWYRQALGQGPEFLTYFNYEAQQDKSGLPNDRFSAERPEGSISTLTIQRTEQRDSAMYRCASSLEEGRRTEAFFGQGTRLTVV.

V usage is TRBV5-1 and J usage is TRBJ1-2, with D unresolved. V was clipped by 0 bases and J by 7 bases, with 7 bases between them. This CDR3 region has 12 residues. Germline values: CDR1 SGHRS, CDR2 YFSETQ. Here the CDR3 reads CASSLAAGGYTF. The CDR3 nucleotides read TGCGCCAGCAGCTTGGCCGCAGGTGGCTACACCTTC.

V is TRBV2 and J is TRBJ2-1; no clear D. The CDR3 has 15 amino acids. Deletions cut 5 bases from V and 3 bases from J, with 14 bases between. The germline gives CDR1 SNHLY, CDR2 FYNNEI. CDR3 nucleotide sequence: TGTGCCAGCAGTACCGACACGTCCCTCTACAATGAGCAGTTCTTC. As protein: CASSTDTSLYNEQFF.

The rearrangement uses TRBV6-5 and TRBJ1-4, with D tentatively TRBD1 (6 bases). The CDR3 is made up of 15 amino acids. Trimming stripped 4 bases from V and 7 bases from J, with 16 bases between. Germline CDR1 reads MNHEY; CDR2 reads SVGAGI. CDR3 protein: CASSSSGAAGEKLFF. In nucleotides, the CDR3 is TGTGCCAGCAGTTCGTCGGGGGCGGCTGGTGAAAAACTGTTTTTT.

V is TRBV28 and J is TRBJ1-1, with D perhaps TRBD1 (5 bases). Trimming left V 2 bases short and J 2 bases short, with 12 bases between. Germline lookup yields CDR1 MDHEN and CDR2 SYDVKM. This CDR3 region has 15 residues. CDR3 DNA: TGTGCCAGCAGTTTAATCAAGACAGTAAACACTGAAGCTTTCTTT. This encodes CASSLIKTVNTEAFF.

The rearrangement uses TRBV7-2 and TRBJ1-4; weak D call: TRBD1 (5 bases). The CDR3 is 13 amino acids. V was clipped by 5 bases and J by 8 bases, with 12 bases between them. Germline V gives CDR1 SGHTA, CDR2 FQGNSA. CDR3 coding DNA: TGTGCCAGCAGCCCCGGGGGTGGCGAAAAACTGTTTTTT. Its protein is CASSPGGGEKLFF.

The chain joins TRBV29-1 to TRBJ2-4; 8 bases are shared with TRBD1. The CDR3 loop spans 12 amino acids. The V gene's germline CDR1 is SQVTM and CDR2 ANQGSEA. The V segment lost 6 bases and the J segment 7 bases; nucleotides outside the gene matches: 5. In nucleotides, the CDR3 is TGCAGCGTATGGACAGGGATGAACATTCAGTACTTC. Translation: CSVWTGMNIQYF. The whole variable domain, remainder taken from reference TRBV29-1 and TRBJ2-4, is SAVISQKPSRDICQRGTSLTIQCQVDSQVTMMFWYRQQPGQSLTLIATANQGSEATYESGFVIDKFPISRPNLTFSTLTVSNMSPEDSSIYLCSVWTGMNIQYFGAGTRLSVL.

CDR3: CASSYKGDTEAFF. The DNA of the CDR3 is TGTGCCAGCAGTTACAAGGGGGACACTGAAGCTTTCTTT. This chain uses TRBV6-5 with TRBJ1-1; possibly TRBD1 for D (6 bases). Germline lookup yields CDR1 MNHEY and CDR2 SVGAGI. The CDR3 is 13 amino acids. V lost 2 bases to trimming and J lost 3 bases, with 7 bases between them.

The J gene is TRBJ2-1, the V gene TRBV6-1; 8 positions agree with TRBD1. This CDR3 is built from 14 residues. CDR1 is MNHNS and CDR2 is SASEGT in the germline V gene. Trimming cost V 3 bases and J 10 bases; bases outside gene matches: 8. This chain's CDR3 is CASSETGAGREQFF. The DNA of the CDR3 is TGTGCCAGCAGTGAGACAGGGGCCGGGCGAGAGCAGTTCTTC.

The J gene is TRBJ2-3, the V gene TRBV28, with 7 positions matching TRBD2. The junction had 7 bases not matched to a gene; V was cut back by 3 bases and J by 4 bases. The germline gives CDR1 MDHEN, CDR2 SYDVKM. CDR3 length: 15 residues. CDR3 amino acids: CASSFTSGGADTQYF. The CDR3 nucleotides are TGTGCCAGCAGTTTTACGTCGGGAGGAGCAGATACGCAGTATTTT.